This T cell receptor (beta chain) stems from a study of CD8 T cells in Susac syndrome. Random hexamers were used to reverse transcribe an amount of about 0.45 to 1 ug RNA. TCR beta CDR3 was amplified by immunoSEQ covering 54 Vbeta and 13 Jbeta. Using its own MiXCR run on the immunoSEQ multiplex PCR reads, TCRdb lists one record per CDR3 protein. The sample yields 400,000 or so distinct CDR3 sequences, about 85% seen once. This clonotype was found a few times. V lost 6 bases and J lost 3, with 12 bases in between. From germline, CDR1 is MNHNS and CDR2 SASEGT. The CDR3 consists of 13 residues. The rearrangement links TRBV6-1 to TRBJ2-7, with D perhaps assigned TRBD1 or TRBD2 (5 bases each). Sample: CD8+ T cells from PBMCs. The clonotype originates from a human donor with multiple sclerosis. CDR3 DNA sequence: TGTGCCAGCAGCGGGGACGGCGGCTACGAGCAGTACTTC. Encoded protein: CASSGDGGYEQYF.